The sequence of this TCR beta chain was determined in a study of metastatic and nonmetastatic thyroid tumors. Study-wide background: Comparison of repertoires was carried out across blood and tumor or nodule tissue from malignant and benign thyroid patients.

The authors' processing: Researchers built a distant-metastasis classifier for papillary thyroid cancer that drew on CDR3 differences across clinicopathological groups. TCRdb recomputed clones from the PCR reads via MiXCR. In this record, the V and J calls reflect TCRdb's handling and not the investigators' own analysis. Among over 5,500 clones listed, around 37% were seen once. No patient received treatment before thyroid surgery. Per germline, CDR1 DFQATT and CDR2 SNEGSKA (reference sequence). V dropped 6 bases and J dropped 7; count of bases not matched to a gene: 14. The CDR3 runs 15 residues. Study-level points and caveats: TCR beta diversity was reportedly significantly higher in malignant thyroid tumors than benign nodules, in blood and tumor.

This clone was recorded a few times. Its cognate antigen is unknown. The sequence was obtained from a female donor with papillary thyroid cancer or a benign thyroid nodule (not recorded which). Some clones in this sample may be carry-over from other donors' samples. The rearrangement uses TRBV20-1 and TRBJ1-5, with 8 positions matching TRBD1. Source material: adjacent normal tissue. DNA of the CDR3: TGCAGTGCAACCCGGACAGGGTCCGGAAGACAGCCCCAGCATTTT. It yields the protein CSATRTGSGRQPQHF.